What follows are 18 T cell receptor beta chains derived from one specimen sequenced in a study of technical replicates of blood from a handful of donors. Produced via immunoSEQ multiplex PCR; TCRdb's table is partial and in-frame only. This sample has around 68,000 clones, with less than 98% found just once. Sequenced: T cells isolated from PBMCs. The origin of the receptors is a human donor in good health.

The chain recombines TRBV27 with TRBJ2-7, with D possibly TRBD1 on 7 matching bases. CDR3 length equals 15 residues. Per the germline V gene, CDR1 is MNHEY and CDR2 is SMNVEV (reference sequence). The ends were cut back, 6 bases at V and 2 bases at J, with 17 bases in the middle. DNA of the CDR3: TGTGCCAGCAGCTGGGGGGCAGGGGGAGCCTACGAGCAGTACTTC. It translates to CASSWGAGGAYEQYF.

V is TRBV6-5 and J is TRBJ2-5, with D possibly matching TRBD1 (6 bases). V was pared by 11 bases and J by 3 bases, with 19 bases between. Per germline, CDR1 MNHEY and CDR2 SVGAGI. This CDR3 is 14 amino acids long. The chain's CDR3 is CAVGLDRTEETQYF. The CDR3 DNA reads TGTGCCGTTGGCCTCGACAGGACGGAAGAGACCCAGTACTTC.

The J gene is TRBJ2-7, the V gene TRBV18, with TRBD2 matching 11 bases. The CDR3 runs 19 residues. Losses at the gene ends were 1 base for V and 3 bases for J; bases not matched to a gene: 14. The germline V gene has CDR1 KGHSH and CDR2 LQKENI. Here the CDR3 DNA reads TGTGCCAGCTCACCACGGAGACTAGCGGGACCCGAGCACAACTACGAGCAGTACTTC. Encoded protein: CASSPRRLAGPEHNYEQYF.

The J gene is TRBJ2-5, the V gene TRBV11-3, with 9 bases matching TRBD2. Trimming at V came to 5 bases and at J to 3 bases, leaving 10 bases not matched to a gene. The CDR3 runs to 16 residues. Germline V gene lookup returns CDR1 SGHNT and CDR2 YENEEA. CDR3 DNA: TGTGCCAGCAGCAGCGGTAGCGGGAGAGGGGAAGAGACCCAGTACTTC. This gives the protein CASSSGSGRGEETQYF.

In this sample, this clone turned up a few times. The chain joins TRBV7-6 to TRBJ1-1; the match to TRBD1 covers 7 bases. Germline CDR1 is SGHVS and CDR2 is FNYEAQ. V shed 5 bases, J shed 3 bases, and the junction held 9 bases outside the gene matches. This CDR3 region has 15 residues. The CDR3 protein is CASSPEGAPHTEAFF. The CDR3 region has the DNA TGTGCCAGCAGCCCGGAGGGGGCGCCTCACACTGAAGCTTTCTTT.

The V gene is TRBV18, the J gene TRBJ2-7; no clear D gene. CDR3 length: 15 residues. Trimming removed 3 bases at V and 0 bases at J, with 12 bases between. CDR1 and CDR2 (germline): KGHSH, LQKENI. The CDR3 protein is CASSPLDGASYEQYF. CDR3 sequence (DNA): TGTGCCAGCTCACCTCTCGATGGAGCCTCCTACGAGCAGTACTTC.

The chain has TRBV2 and TRBJ2-7; 11 positions match TRBD2. The germline CDR1 and CDR2 sequences are SNHLY and FYNNEI. The length of the CDR3 is 15 residues. The V gene end was trimmed by 6 bases and the J gene end by 7 bases; junction bases not matched to a gene: 11. CDR3 DNA sequence: TGTGCCAGCAGCCCTTCTACTAGCGGGAGTGGGGAGCAGTACTTC. This codes for CASSPSTSGSGEQYF. Combining the CDR3 with reference TRBV2 and TRBJ2-7 gives the whole variable domain EPEVTQTPSHQVTQMGQEVILRCVPISNHLYFYWYRQILGQKVEFLVSFYNNEISEKSEIFDDQFSVERPDGSNFTLKIRSTKLEDSAMYFCASSPSTSGSGEQYFGPGTRLTVT.

V gene TRBV9 combines with J gene TRBJ2-3; D remains unclear. Trimming took 3 bases from V and 5 from J, leaving 10 bases between them. Germline V gives CDR1 SGDLS, CDR2 YYNGEE. The CDR3 loop spans 13 amino acids. This CDR3 is CASSATPRDTQYF. The CDR3 DNA follows: TGTGCCAGCAGCGCGACTCCGAGAGATACGCAGTATTTT.

This clone was counted once. J is TRBJ2-7 and V is TRBV7-9; TRBD2 is a possible D gene (6 bases). The V end lost 3 bases, the J end lost 0 bases, and 12 bases lay between the germline ends. The germline CDR1 and CDR2 sequences are SEHNR and FQNEAQ (reference sequence). This CDR3 has 15 amino acids. CDR3 sequence (DNA): TGTGCCAGCAGCTTCTTCGCCGGGAGCTCCTACGAGCAGTACTTC. It yields the protein CASSFFAGSSYEQYF.

The CDR3 region has the DNA TGTGCCAGCAGCAAGCGGGGGGCCAGGGAGACCCAGTACTTC. Translating gives CASSKRGARETQYF. The chain couples TRBV11-3 to TRBJ2-5, with TRBD2 matching 9 bases. CDR1 is SGHNT and CDR2 is YENEEA in the germline V gene. There are 14 residues in the CDR3. Germline trimming cut 5 bases from V and 5 bases from J; bases unmatched to any gene: 6.

This rearrangement joins TRBV19 to TRBJ1-5; no reliable D call. The CDR3 runs to 12 residues. Germline V gene lookup returns CDR1 LNHDA and CDR2 SQIVND (reference sequence). The germline V and J ends were trimmed by 1 base and 4 bases, with 2 bases remaining between them. This CDR3 reads CASSIANQPQHF. CDR3 nucleotide sequence: TGTGCCAGTAGTATAGCTAATCAGCCCCAGCATTTT.

This clone appeared a single time. CDR3 in amino acids: CASSQVSTEAFF. The DNA for the CDR3 is TGTGCCAGCAGCCAAGTCTCGACTGAAGCTTTCTTT. The gene calls are TRBV4-2 and TRBJ1-1; no definite D call. The V and J ends lost 1 base and 5 bases respectively, with 5 bases between them. The CDR3 is made up of 12 amino acids. The germline V gene encodes CDR1 LGHNA and CDR2 YNFKEQ.

The genes are TRBV11-3 and TRBJ2-3, with 10 nucleotides matching TRBD1. The V gene's germline CDR1 is SGHNT and CDR2 YENEEA. This CDR3 has 16 residues. V lost 5 bases, J lost 2 bases, and 7 bases stayed unmatched. CDR3 in DNA: TGTGCCAGCAGCCTAAGGACAGGGGGGTTCACAGATACGCAGTATTTT. It yields the protein CASSLRTGGFTDTQYF.

The chain carries TRBV25-1 and TRBJ1-5, with 8 bases lining up with TRBD1. The germline CDR1 and CDR2 sequences are MGHDK and SYGVNS. V was clipped by 3 bases and J by 4 bases; unmatched bases: 11. The CDR3 is made up of 17 amino acids. This CDR3 is CASSDSSGTGFNQPQHF. CDR3 DNA sequence: TGTGCCAGCAGTGATTCCTCCGGGACAGGTTTTAATCAGCCCCAGCATTTT. Based on the CDR3 plus reference TRBV25-1 and TRBJ1-5, the full variable domain is EADIYQTPRYLVIGTGKKITLECSQTMGHDKMYWYQQDPGMELHLIHYSYGVNSTEKGDLSSESTVSRIRTEHFPLTLESARPSHTSQYLCASSDSSGTGFNQPQHFGDGTRLSIL.

This clone was detected once. The CDR3 loop is CASSELAGGPYEQYF. In DNA, the CDR3 is TGTGCCAGCAGTGAATTAGCGGGAGGGCCGTACGAGCAGTACTTC. The chain is built from TRBV25-1 and TRBJ2-7, with TRBD2 identical over 11 bases. CDR1 MGHDK and CDR2 SYGVNS come from the germline V gene. J gave up 4 bases and V 1 base, and 3 bases lay outside the gene matches. The CDR3 has 15 amino acids.

The V call is TRBV6-6, the J call TRBJ2-3; 9 nucleotides agree with TRBD2. CDR1 and CDR2 from the germline V gene are MNHNY and SVGAGI (reference sequence). Trimming at V came to 4 bases and at J to 4 bases, leaving 6 bases not matched to a gene. The CDR3 length is 15 residues. CDR3 DNA: TGTGCCAGCAGTTTAGCGGGAGCGGGGCCAGATACGCAGTATTTT. As protein: CASSLAGAGPDTQYF.

The chain carries TRBV2 and TRBJ1-1; 10 nucleotides align to TRBD1. The trim removed 5 bases at V and 5 bases at J, leaving 5 bases unmatched. The germline V gene encodes CDR1 SNHLY and CDR2 FYNNEI. CDR3 size: 14 residues. CDR3: CASSWGQGMTEAFF. DNA of the CDR3: TGTGCCAGCAGTTGGGGACAGGGGATGACTGAAGCTTTCTTT.

The chain recombines TRBV18 with TRBJ2-7; possibly TRBD2 for D (6 bases). The CDR3 covers 13 residues. Trimming cost V 6 bases and J 4 bases, with 13 bases left between them. Germline loops: CDR1 KGHSH, CDR2 LQKENI. The CDR3 DNA is TGTGCCAGCTCCTCGCCACTAGCTTACGAGCAGTACTTC. Amino acids: CASSSPLAYEQYF.